These 7 T cell receptor beta chains originate from one sample sequenced in a study of blood T cell repertoires in COVID-19. The assay was immunoSEQ multiplex PCR, and TCRdb's table has in-frame clones only and misses some. There are around 54,000 clones in the sample; 75% to 85% occur only once, and approximately 5.3% lies in the top ten. Sequences were obtained from peripheral blood. Receptor source: a woman aged 55-69 years with acute or convalescent COVID-19.

The chain recombines TRBV6-5 with TRBJ1-1; 12 bases fit TRBD1. Germline V gives CDR1 MNHEY, CDR2 SVGAGI. Trimming at V came to 2 bases and at J to 5 bases, leaving 3 bases not matched to a gene. The CDR3 is 15 amino acids. CDR3 DNA: TGTGCCAGCAGTTACAGGGACAGGGGGCGAACTGAAGCTTTCTTT. This codes for CASSYRDRGRTEAFF.

This clone is medium-sized within its sample. V gene TRBV5-1 combines with J gene TRBJ2-1, with 7 bases aligning to TRBD2. CDR1 SGHRS and CDR2 YFSETQ come from the germline V gene. This CDR3 has 16 residues. The V gene end was trimmed by 2 bases and the J gene end by 0 bases; junction bases not matched to a gene: 5. The CDR3 region is CASSFLAGLSYNEQFF. The DNA of the CDR3 is TGCGCCAGCAGCTTCTTAGCGGGCCTCTCCTACAATGAGCAGTTCTTC. Looking up the rest from reference TRBV5-1 and TRBJ2-1 gives the full variable domain: KAGVTQTPRYLIKTRGQQVTLSCSPISGHRSVSWYQQTPGQGLQFLFEYFSETQRNKGNFPGRFSGRQFSNSRSEMNVSTLELGDSALYLCASSFLAGLSYNEQFFGPGTRLTVL.

The chain recombines TRBV7-6 with TRBJ1-2; tentative D call: TRBD1 (6 bases). The germline CDR1 and CDR2 sequences are SGHVS and FNYEAQ. This CDR3 comprises 15 residues. V was cut by 6 bases and J by 7 bases, with 21 bases left in between. The CDR3 sequence: CASRHRGGNEGGYTF. The CDR3 DNA is TGTGCCAGCAGACATAGGGGGGGAAACGAGGGTGGCTACACCTTC.

The V gene is TRBV4-1, the J gene TRBJ2-3; 8 bases fit TRBD2. This CDR3 has 19 residues. The germline V gene has CDR1 MGHRA and CDR2 YSYEKL. V shed 1 base and J 2 bases; nucleotides not matched to a gene: 14. This chain's CDR3 is CASSQGERWGGGPTDTQYF. CDR3 DNA: TGCGCCAGCAGCCAAGGCGAGCGGTGGGGCGGGGGGCCCACAGATACGCAGTATTTT.

The V call is TRBV9, the J call TRBJ2-3; D is unresolved. This CDR3 has 16 residues. From germline, CDR1 is SGDLS and CDR2 YYNGEE. V was clipped by 3 bases and J by 5 bases, with 19 bases between them. The CDR3 loop reads CASSATPSPHRDTQYF. For the CDR3, the DNA is TGTGCCAGCAGCGCAACCCCCTCTCCGCACAGAGATACGCAGTATTTT.

V gene TRBV11-2 combines with J gene TRBJ1-2, with 8 bases identical to TRBD1. Germline V gene lookup returns CDR1 SGHAT and CDR2 FQNNGV. The CDR3 loop spans 11 amino acids. V lost 5 bases and J lost 8; bases outside the gene matches: 1. This CDR3 reads CASSPGGGYTF. The DNA for the CDR3 is TGTGCCAGCAGCCCAGGGGGCGGCTACACCTTC.

This clone has more than one count but fewer than ten. This chain links TRBV7-3 with TRBJ2-7; maybe TRBD1 (6 bases). Deletions cut 1 base from V and 5 bases from J, with 9 bases between. The CDR3 has 13 amino acids. Germline V lookup: CDR1 SGHTA, CDR2 FQGTGA. Here the CDR3 reads CASSLSRDNEQYF. Here the CDR3 DNA reads TGTGCCAGCAGCTTAAGCAGGGACAACGAGCAGTACTTC. The full variable domain, its missing parts supplied by reference TRBV7-3 and TRBJ2-7, is GAGVSQTPSNKVTEKGKYVELRCDPISGHTALYWYRQSLGQGPEFLIYFQGTGAADDSGLPNDRFFAVRPEGSVSTLKIQRTERGDSAVYLCASSLSRDNEQYFGPGTRLTVT.